This is a list of T cell receptor beta chains from one sample in a study of blood T cells in healthy people across ages. TCRdb re-derived calls from the 5' RACE reads in MiXCR, one entry per CDR3 protein. The data show some 1,800,000 distinct CDR3 sequences, with around 40% seen just once and more than 20% held by the top ten. The sample comprised blood. All receptors come from a human donor in good health. The CDR3 runs from the conserved cysteine through the conserved F or W. The order of the fields is CDR3 protein, CDR3 DNA, clone size, J gene, D gene, V gene. D genes are given only for firm matches. The size of a clone is reported for some rows only, either as once, few or many, or as a class for expanded clones.

CDR3aa: CAGAFPGEGNEQFF; CDR3nt: TGTGCCGGAGCTTTCCCGGGGGAAGGTAATGAGCAGTTCTTC; abundance: once; j_gene: TRBJ2-1; d_gene: .; v_gene: TRBV7-9
CDR3aa: CASSFRLVDRYTGERFF; CDR3nt: TGTGCCAGCAGCTTTAGACTCGTGGACAGATACACCGGGGAGCGGTTTTTT; abundance: .; j_gene: TRBJ2-2; d_gene: .; v_gene: TRBV11-2
CDR3aa: CASSFYLRGTAGGYTF; CDR3nt: TGTGCCAGCAGCTTTTACCTCAGGGGGACTGCCGGTGGCTACACCTTC; abundance: .; j_gene: TRBJ1-2; d_gene: TRBD1; v_gene: TRBV5-6
CDR3aa: CASSDTSGGSEQYF; CDR3nt: TGTGCCAGCAGTGACACTAGCGGGGGGTCCGAGCAGTACTTC; abundance: .; j_gene: TRBJ2-7; d_gene: TRBD2; v_gene: TRBV12-3/TRBV12-4
CDR3aa: CASSQGDRGYNSPLHF; CDR3nt: TGCGCCAGCAGCCAGGGCGACAGGGGCTATAATTCACCCCTCCACTTT; abundance: few; j_gene: TRBJ1-6; d_gene: TRBD1; v_gene: TRBV4-1
CDR3aa: CASTYLANRADTQYF; CDR3nt: TGTGCCAGCACTTATCTAGCCAATCGAGCAGATACGCAGTATTTT; abundance: few; j_gene: TRBJ2-3; d_gene: .; v_gene: TRBV2
CDR3aa: CASSLFTGESYEQYF; CDR3nt: TGTGCCAGCAGCTTATTTACAGGGGAATCCTACGAGCAGTACTTC; abundance: .; j_gene: TRBJ2-7; d_gene: TRBD1; v_gene: TRBV7-2
CDR3aa: CASSHGALGEQFF; CDR3nt: TGTGCCAGCAGCCACGGGGCCCTCGGTGAGCAGTTCTTC; abundance: few; j_gene: TRBJ2-1; d_gene: .; v_gene: TRBV14
CDR3aa: CASSHGTGTGELFF; CDR3nt: TGCGCCAGCAGCCACGGGACAGGTACCGGGGAGCTGTTTTTT; abundance: .; j_gene: TRBJ2-2; d_gene: TRBD1; v_gene: TRBV4-1
CDR3aa: CASISREVEQYF; CDR3nt: TGTGCCAGCATCTCACGGGAAGTTGAGCAGTACTTC; abundance: .; j_gene: TRBJ2-5; d_gene: .; v_gene: TRBV7-8
CDR3aa: CASSLGGGLVYEQYF; CDR3nt: TGTGCCAGCAGCTTAGGGGGGGGTTTAGTCTACGAGCAGTACTTC; abundance: .; j_gene: TRBJ2-7; d_gene: TRBD2; v_gene: TRBV7-8
CDR3aa: CASSLGQGVGAEAFF; CDR3nt: TGTGCCAGCAGTTTAGGACAGGGAGTCGGGGCTGAAGCTTTCTTT; abundance: .; j_gene: TRBJ1-1; d_gene: TRBD1; v_gene: TRBV12-3/TRBV12-4
CDR3aa: CASSPSGGALGANVLTF; CDR3nt: TGTGCCAGCAGCCCTAGCGGGGGGGCCCTTGGGGCCAACGTCCTGACTTTC; abundance: few; j_gene: TRBJ2-6; d_gene: TRBD2; v_gene: TRBV4-2
CDR3aa: CASTEAGGVQETQYF; CDR3nt: TGTGCCAGCACTGAGGCGGGGGGCGTACAAGAGACCCAGTACTTC; abundance: .; j_gene: TRBJ2-5; d_gene: TRBD2; v_gene: TRBV6-2/TRBV6-3
CDR3aa: CASSLRATDRGYTF; CDR3nt: TGTGCCAGCAGCCTTAGGGCCACCGACCGGGGCTACACCTTC; abundance: .; j_gene: TRBJ1-2; d_gene: .; v_gene: TRBV7-2
CDR3aa: CASSLGTGGNYEQYF; CDR3nt: TGTGCCAGCAGCTTGGGGACAGGGGGTAACTACGAGCAGTACTTC; abundance: .; j_gene: TRBJ2-7; d_gene: TRBD1; v_gene: TRBV7-9
CDR3aa: CASSSRTSEPYEQYF; CDR3nt: TGTGCCAGCAGCTCCAGGACTAGCGAGCCCTACGAGCAGTACTTC; abundance: many; j_gene: TRBJ2-7; d_gene: TRBD2; v_gene: TRBV7-9
CDR3aa: CSALDLGTDTQYF; CDR3nt: TGCAGTGCCCTAGATTTAGGCACAGATACGCAGTATTTT; abundance: .; j_gene: TRBJ2-3; d_gene: .; v_gene: TRBV20-1
CDR3aa: CASSPQGIGSNYGYTF; CDR3nt: TGTGCCAGTAGTCCGCAGGGAATTGGGTCTAACTATGGCTACACCTTC; abundance: .; j_gene: TRBJ1-2; d_gene: .; v_gene: TRBV19
CDR3aa: CASSLPLHISGDSTDTQYF; CDR3nt: TGCGCCAGCAGCTTGCCCCTCCATATCTCGGGGGACAGCACAGATACGCAGTATTTT; abundance: .; j_gene: TRBJ2-3; d_gene: .; v_gene: TRBV5-1
CDR3aa: CSVDISGGPGNEQFF; CDR3nt: TGCAGCGTTGATATTTCCGGGGGGCCGGGGAATGAGCAGTTCTTC; abundance: .; j_gene: TRBJ2-1; d_gene: .; v_gene: TRBV29-1
CDR3aa: CSAREGSGLYEQFF; CDR3nt: TGCAGTGCTAGAGAGGGTAGTGGGTTGTATGAGCAGTTCTTC; abundance: .; j_gene: TRBJ2-1; d_gene: .; v_gene: TRBV20-1
CDR3aa: CASSSGQGRYYGYTF; CDR3nt: TGTGCCAGCAGCTCTGGACAGGGGCGGTACTATGGCTACACCTTC; abundance: many; j_gene: TRBJ1-2; d_gene: TRBD1; v_gene: TRBV7-3
CDR3aa: CASSGTQGNTEAFF; CDR3nt: TGTGCCAGCAGCGGAACTCAGGGGAACACTGAAGCTTTCTTT; abundance: .; j_gene: TRBJ1-1; d_gene: .; v_gene: TRBV27
CDR3aa: CASSPQGTSGSDTQYF; CDR3nt: TGTGCCAGCAGCCCCCAGGGGACTAGCGGATCAGATACGCAGTATTTT; abundance: many; j_gene: TRBJ2-3; d_gene: TRBD2; v_gene: TRBV5-6
CDR3aa: CSVEEPFLGGYTF; CDR3nt: TGCAGCGTTGAAGAGCCATTTCTCGGGGGCTACACCTTC; abundance: .; j_gene: TRBJ1-2; d_gene: .; v_gene: TRBV29-1
CDR3aa: CSARGLAGGSRRGETQYF; CDR3nt: TGCAGTGCTAGAGGACTAGCGGGGGGCTCCCGGCGTGGGGAGACCCAGTACTTC; abundance: .; j_gene: TRBJ2-5; d_gene: TRBD2; v_gene: TRBV20-1
CDR3aa: CASSLMTGVTSGANVLTF; CDR3nt: TGTGCCAGCAGCCTGATGACAGGGGTAACCTCTGGGGCCAACGTCCTGACTTTC; abundance: few; j_gene: TRBJ2-6; d_gene: TRBD1; v_gene: TRBV4-2
CDR3aa: CASSVSNYDYTF; CDR3nt: TGCGCCAGCAGTGTCAGTAACTATGACTACACCTTC; abundance: .; j_gene: TRBJ1-2; d_gene: .; v_gene: TRBV5-1